The rows below give T cell receptor beta chains drawn from one sample of a study of neoadjuvant anti-PD-1 for oral cavity cancer. The repertoire was sequenced with immunoSEQ multiplex PCR; TCRdb's copy has only in-frame clones and lacks some. The table shows around 7,200 clones, with roughly 50% occurring only once. This specimen consisted of tumor tissue, obtained before nivolumab (anti-PD-1) treatment. Receptors originate from a person aged 35-79 years with oral cavity squamous cell carcinoma. CDR3s leave out the opening cysteine and the closing phenylalanine or tryptophan. For some rows the clone size is stated as once, few or many, or as a class when expanded; others skip it.

CDR3 | V | size | length | J
AISESGIGGELF | TRBV10-3 | few | 12 | TRBJ2-2
ASSAARGLSTDTQY | TRBV13 | . | 14 | TRBJ2-3
ASSVVAGEVQF | TRBV9 | . | 11 | TRBJ2-1
ASSFGQQETQY | TRBV7-2 | few | 11 | TRBJ2-5
ASASGAYEQY | TRBV28 | . | 10 | TRBJ2-7
ASSFGRGNSEAF | TRBV7-3 | . | 12 | TRBJ1-1
ASSPTSSGAKNIQY | TRBV7-2 | . | 14 | TRBJ2-4
ASSLDGANYGYT | TRBV27 | few | 12 | TRBJ1-2
ASSILKGGVGQPQH | TRBV19 | few | 14 | TRBJ1-5
ASSRTGGGNSPLH | TRBV14 | . | 13 | TRBJ1-6
ASSTTGTRGSYT | TRBV19 | . | 12 | TRBJ1-2
ASSVSGGMDQPQH | TRBV9 | few | 13 | TRBJ1-5
ASSLATGNYGYT | TRBV11-2 | . | 12 | TRBJ1-2
ASSYSGATDTQY | TRBV6-5 | . | 12 | TRBJ2-3
ASSPLLAGGDNEQF | TRBV7-6 | . | 14 | TRBJ2-1
ASSQTGTASPYGYT | TRBV28 | . | 14 | TRBJ1-2
ASSLGTGTGAF | TRBV11-3 | . | 11 | TRBJ1-1
ASSPDRVNYGYT | TRBV11-2 | few | 12 | TRBJ1-2
ASSVAGGEAF | TRBV9 | few | 10 | TRBJ1-1
ASSFAGESQETQY | TRBV28 | . | 13 | TRBJ2-5
ASTRGANTGELF | TRBV19 | . | 12 | TRBJ2-2
ASSQEGSSGGTQY | TRBV4-2 | . | 13 | TRBJ2-3
ASSLTSGGLYEQY | TRBV27 | few | 13 | TRBJ2-7
ASSDTGADNQPQH | TRBV16 | few | 13 | TRBJ1-5
ASSPGAGTNEKLF | TRBV7-6 | . | 13 | TRBJ1-4
ASSPRRGGVGTDTQY | TRBV11-2 | . | 15 | TRBJ2-3
ASSTKRVSYEQY | TRBV7-2 | . | 12 | TRBJ2-7
ASRGLAGGRRTGELF | TRBV10-2 | . | 15 | TRBJ2-2
ATSRARSSGGFAEAF | TRBV15 | . | 15 | TRBJ1-1
ASSNTGQAYEQY | TRBV19 | . | 12 | TRBJ2-7
ASSLTGQGTEAF | TRBV5-1 | few | 12 | TRBJ1-1
ASSWGQGAESSGYT | TRBV7-8 | . | 14 | TRBJ1-2
AYLRGRAEAF | TRBV30 | few | 10 | TRBJ1-1
ASSPSQGGGYNEQF | TRBV5-1 | . | 14 | TRBJ2-1
ASSIDRAGYT | TRBV6-6 | medium-sized | 10 | TRBJ1-2
ASSGDRVRAKNIQY | TRBV28 | few | 14 | TRBJ2-4
ASSLGKSSSYNEQF | TRBV11-2 | few | 14 | TRBJ2-1
ASSQVLGDEQF | TRBV14 | few | 11 | TRBJ2-1
ASSVGSAGAGNGYT | TRBV9 | few | 14 | TRBJ1-2
ASSRDTYEQY | TRBV6-6 | few | 10 | TRBJ2-7